These 9 T cell receptor beta chains share one sample of origin, sequenced in a study of shared clonotypes between healthy human individuals. Assay used: immunoSEQ multiplex PCR; TCRdb lists only in-frame clones, some missing. The sample comprises a few million clones, more than 80% of which are singletons, and around 0.14% rests with the top ten. Sequenced input: naive CD4+ T cells sorted from blood. Regarding subset: CD45RA+ positively selected. Receptors originate from a man aged 18-30 years in good health.

The rearrangement uses TRBV29-1 and TRBJ1-6; unclear D gene. Trimming left V 0 bases short and J 16 bases short, with 16 bases between. The germline gives CDR1 SQVTM, CDR2 ANQGSEA. The CDR3 sequence is 13 residues long. CDR3 coding DNA: TGCAGCGTTGAAGATCCTGGGCAAAGAAAACTCCACTTT. Translating it yields CSVEDPGQRKLHF.

The V call is TRBV7-2, the J call TRBJ2-3, with 8 bases lining up with TRBD2. Germline loops: CDR1 SGHTA, CDR2 FQGNSA. The trim removed 6 bases at V and 8 bases at J, leaving 7 bases unmatched. The CDR3 sequence is 13 residues long. The CDR3 spells CASSLPGLGTQYF. The CDR3 coding sequence is TGTGCCAGCAGTTTGCCGGGACTAGGTACGCAGTATTTT.

This chain joins TRBV5-6 and TRBJ2-1, with TRBD1 identical over 8 bases. Trimming at V came to 4 bases and at J to 6 bases, leaving 9 bases not matched to a gene. The CDR3 length is 15 residues. The germline V gene encodes CDR1 SGHDT and CDR2 YYEEEE. The CDR3 spells CASSPLDRAVNEQFF. CDR3 coding DNA: TGTGCCAGCAGCCCCTTGGACAGGGCGGTCAATGAGCAGTTCTTC.

The V gene is TRBV9, the J gene TRBJ2-5; D may be TRBD1 or TRBD2 (5 bases each). CDR1 and CDR2 from the germline V gene are SGDLS and YYNGEE. The CDR3 length is 15 residues. V was shortened by 4 bases and J by 1 base, with 14 bases between the two germline ends. CDR3 region: CASSPREGLQETQYF. The CDR3 nucleotides read TGTGCCAGCAGCCCTAGAGAGGGGCTCCAAGAGACCCAGTACTTC.

The chain is built from TRBV25-1 and TRBJ1-6; weak D call: TRBD1 (6 bases). V was pared by 8 bases and J by 7 bases, with 18 bases between. Germline CDR1 and CDR2: MGHDK and SYGVNS. The CDR3 covers 15 residues. This CDR3 is CASQLRGTKNSPLHF. The CDR3 DNA is TGTGCCAGCCAACTTAGGGGGACAAAAAATTCACCCCTCCACTTT.

The V and J genes are TRBV7-6 and TRBJ2-2, with 13 nucleotides matching TRBD2. This CDR3 has 13 residues. With V trimmed by 8 bases and J by 16 bases, 10 bases remained unmatched. In germline, CDR1 is SGHVS, CDR2 FNYEAQ. In nucleotides, the CDR3 is TGTGCCAGCTCCCTAGGGACTAGCGGGAATAAGTTTTTT. Its protein product is CASSLGTSGNKFF.

The chain recombines TRBV7-9 with TRBJ2-5, with no clear D. The CDR3 totals 12 residues. CDR1 and CDR2 from the germline V gene are SEHNR and FQNEAQ (reference sequence). The V end was cut by 5 bases, the J end by 5 bases, with 9 bases between. Here the CDR3 DNA reads TGTGCCAGCAGCCAGTACGTGGAGACCCAGTACTTC. Amino acids: CASSQYVETQYF.

The chain joins TRBV9 to TRBJ1-1, with D perhaps matching TRBD1 (5 bases). Germline V gene data show CDR1 as SGDLS and CDR2 as YYNGEE. V gave up 3 bases and J gave up 11 bases, with 8 bases separating them. This CDR3 has 10 residues. The CDR3 reads CASSEGWAFF. CDR3 coding DNA: TGTGCCAGCAGCGAGGGGTGGGCTTTCTTT.

The chain joins TRBV14 to TRBJ2-2; 9 bases fit TRBD2. J gave up 5 bases and V 4 bases, and 8 bases lay outside the gene matches. The germline gives CDR1 SGHDN, CDR2 FVKESK. CDR3 length equals 16 residues. The CDR3 spells CASSPLGGRVTGELFF. The CDR3 DNA reads as TGTGCCAGCAGCCCGCTCGGCGGGAGGGTAACCGGGGAGCTGTTTTTT.